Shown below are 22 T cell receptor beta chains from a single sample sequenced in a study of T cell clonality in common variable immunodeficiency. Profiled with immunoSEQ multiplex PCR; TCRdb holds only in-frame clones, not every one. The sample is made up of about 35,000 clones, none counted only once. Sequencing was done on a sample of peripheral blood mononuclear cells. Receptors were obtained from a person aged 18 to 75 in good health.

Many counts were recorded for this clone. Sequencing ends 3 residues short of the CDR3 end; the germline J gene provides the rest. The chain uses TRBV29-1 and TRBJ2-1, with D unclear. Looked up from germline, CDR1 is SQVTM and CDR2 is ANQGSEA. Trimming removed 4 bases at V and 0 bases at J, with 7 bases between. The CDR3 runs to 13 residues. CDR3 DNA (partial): TGCAGCGTTGGTGGTAGCTCCTACAATGAG. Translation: CSVGGSSYNE. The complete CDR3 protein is CSVGGSSYNEQFF.

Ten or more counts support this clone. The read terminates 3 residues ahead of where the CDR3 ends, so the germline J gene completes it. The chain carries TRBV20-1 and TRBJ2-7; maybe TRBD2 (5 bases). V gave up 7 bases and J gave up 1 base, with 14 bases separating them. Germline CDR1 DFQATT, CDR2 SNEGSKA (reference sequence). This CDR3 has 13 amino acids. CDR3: CSVVSRASYEQYF. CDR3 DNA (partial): TGCAGTGTAGTCTCGAGGGCATCCTACGAG.

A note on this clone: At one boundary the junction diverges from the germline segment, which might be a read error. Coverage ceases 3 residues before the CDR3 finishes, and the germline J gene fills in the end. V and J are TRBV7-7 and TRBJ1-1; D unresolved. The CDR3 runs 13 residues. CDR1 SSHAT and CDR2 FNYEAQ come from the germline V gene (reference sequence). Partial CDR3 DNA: TGTGCTAGCAGCGACGGGGTGGACACTGAA. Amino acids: CASSDGVDTE. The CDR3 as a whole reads CASSDGVDTEAFF.

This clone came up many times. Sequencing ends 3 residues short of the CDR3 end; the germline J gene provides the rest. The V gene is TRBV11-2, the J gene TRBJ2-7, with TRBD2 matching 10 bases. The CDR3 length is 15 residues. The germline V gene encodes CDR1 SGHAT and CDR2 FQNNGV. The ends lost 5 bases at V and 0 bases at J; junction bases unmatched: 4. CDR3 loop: CASSPTSGISYEQYF. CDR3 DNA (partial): TGTGCCAGCAGCCCAACTAGCGGGATCTCCTACGAG.

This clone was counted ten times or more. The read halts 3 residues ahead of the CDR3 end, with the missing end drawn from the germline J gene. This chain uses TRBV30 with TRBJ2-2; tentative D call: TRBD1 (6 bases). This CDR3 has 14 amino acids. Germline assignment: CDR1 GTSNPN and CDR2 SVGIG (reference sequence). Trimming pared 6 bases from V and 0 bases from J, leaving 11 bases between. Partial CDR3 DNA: TGTGCCTGCGACAGGCTCGCGAACACCGGGGAG. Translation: CACDRLANTGE. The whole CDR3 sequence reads CACDRLANTGELFF.

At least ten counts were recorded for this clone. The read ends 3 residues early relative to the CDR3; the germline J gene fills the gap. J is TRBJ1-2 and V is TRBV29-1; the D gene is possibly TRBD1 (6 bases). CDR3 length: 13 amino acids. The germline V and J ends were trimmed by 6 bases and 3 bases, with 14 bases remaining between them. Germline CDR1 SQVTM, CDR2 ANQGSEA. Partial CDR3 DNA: TGCAGCGTCGCTACAGGGAGGGACTATGGC. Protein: CSVATGRDYG. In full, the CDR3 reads CSVATGRDYGYTF.

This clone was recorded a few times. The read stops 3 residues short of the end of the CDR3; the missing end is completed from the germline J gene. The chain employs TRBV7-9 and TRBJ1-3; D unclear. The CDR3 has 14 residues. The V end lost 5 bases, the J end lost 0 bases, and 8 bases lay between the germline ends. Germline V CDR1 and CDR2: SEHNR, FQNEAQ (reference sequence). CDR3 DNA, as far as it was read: TGTGCCAGCAGCCTTGTCCTCTCTGGAAACACC. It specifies CASSLVLSGNT. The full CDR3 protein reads CASSLVLSGNTIYF.

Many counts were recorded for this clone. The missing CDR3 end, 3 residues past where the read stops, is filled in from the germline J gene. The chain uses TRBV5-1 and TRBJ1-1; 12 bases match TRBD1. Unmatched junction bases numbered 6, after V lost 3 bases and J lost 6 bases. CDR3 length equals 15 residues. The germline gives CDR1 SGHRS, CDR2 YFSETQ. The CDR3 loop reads CASSYGTGGVAEAFF. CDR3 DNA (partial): TGCGCCAGCAGCTACGGGACAGGGGGCGTCGCTGAA.

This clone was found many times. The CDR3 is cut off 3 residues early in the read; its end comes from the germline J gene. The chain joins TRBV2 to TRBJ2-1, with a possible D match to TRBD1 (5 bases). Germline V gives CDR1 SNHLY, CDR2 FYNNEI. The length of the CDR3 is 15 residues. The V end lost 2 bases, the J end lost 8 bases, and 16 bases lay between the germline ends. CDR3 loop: CASSERGPPWDEQFF. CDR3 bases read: TGTGCCAGCAGTGAAAGGGGCCCCCCCTGGGATGAG.

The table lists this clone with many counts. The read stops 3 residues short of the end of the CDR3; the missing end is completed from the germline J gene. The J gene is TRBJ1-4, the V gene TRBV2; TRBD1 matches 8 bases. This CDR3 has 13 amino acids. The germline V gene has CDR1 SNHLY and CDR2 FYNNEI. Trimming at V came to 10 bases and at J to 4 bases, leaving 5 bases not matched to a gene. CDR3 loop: CATLDRGNEKLFF. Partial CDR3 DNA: TGTGCCACTCTCGACAGGGGTAATGAAAAA.

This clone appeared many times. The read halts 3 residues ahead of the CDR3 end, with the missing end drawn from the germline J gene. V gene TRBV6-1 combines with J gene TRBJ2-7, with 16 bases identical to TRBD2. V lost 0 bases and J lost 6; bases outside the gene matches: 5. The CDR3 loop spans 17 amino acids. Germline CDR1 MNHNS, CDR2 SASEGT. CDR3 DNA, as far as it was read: TGTGCCAGCAGTGAAGCGGGACTAGCGGGAGGGGTCTCCGAG. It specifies CASSEAGLAGGVSE. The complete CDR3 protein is CASSEAGLAGGVSEQYF.

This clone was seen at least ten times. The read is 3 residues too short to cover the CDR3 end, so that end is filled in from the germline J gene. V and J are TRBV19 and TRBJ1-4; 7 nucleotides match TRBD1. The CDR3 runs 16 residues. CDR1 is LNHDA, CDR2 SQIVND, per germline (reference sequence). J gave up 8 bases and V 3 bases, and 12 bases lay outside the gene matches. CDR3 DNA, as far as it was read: TGTGCCAGTAGTATTGGTTCCGGGACAGCGTCAGAAAAA. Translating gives CASSIGSGTASEK. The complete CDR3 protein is CASSIGSGTASEKLFF.

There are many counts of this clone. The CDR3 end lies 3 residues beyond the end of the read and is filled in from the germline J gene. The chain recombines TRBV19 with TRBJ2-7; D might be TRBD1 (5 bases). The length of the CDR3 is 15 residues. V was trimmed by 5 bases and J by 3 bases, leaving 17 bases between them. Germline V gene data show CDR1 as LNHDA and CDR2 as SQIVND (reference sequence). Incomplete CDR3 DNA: TGTGCCAGTAGTGCCACTGCGACAGAGCACTACGAG. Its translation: CASSATATEHYE. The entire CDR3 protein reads CASSATATEHYEQYF.

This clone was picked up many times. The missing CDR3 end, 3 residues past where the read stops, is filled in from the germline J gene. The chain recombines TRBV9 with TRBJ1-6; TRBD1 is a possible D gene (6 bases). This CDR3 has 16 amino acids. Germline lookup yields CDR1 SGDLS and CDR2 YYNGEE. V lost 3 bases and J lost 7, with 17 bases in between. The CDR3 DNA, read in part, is TGTGCCAGCAGCGCCACAGGGAACCCCCGGAATTCACCC. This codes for CASSATGNPRNSP. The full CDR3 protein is CASSATGNPRNSPLHF. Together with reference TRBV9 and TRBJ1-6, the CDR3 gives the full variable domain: DSGVTQTPKHLITATGQRVTLRCSPRSGDLSVYWYQQSLDQGLQFLIQYYNGEERAKGNILERFSAQQFPDLHSELNLSSLELGDSALYFCASSATGNPRNSPLHFGNGTRLTVT.

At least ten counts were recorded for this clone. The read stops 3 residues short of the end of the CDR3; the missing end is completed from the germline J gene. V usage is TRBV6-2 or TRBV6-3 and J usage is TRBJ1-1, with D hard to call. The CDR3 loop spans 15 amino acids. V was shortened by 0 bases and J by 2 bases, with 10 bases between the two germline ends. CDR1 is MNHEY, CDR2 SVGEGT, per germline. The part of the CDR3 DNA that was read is TGTGCCAGCAGTTACTCGATGTCGGTCAACACTGAA. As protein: CASSYSMSVNTE. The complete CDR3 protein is CASSYSMSVNTEAFF.

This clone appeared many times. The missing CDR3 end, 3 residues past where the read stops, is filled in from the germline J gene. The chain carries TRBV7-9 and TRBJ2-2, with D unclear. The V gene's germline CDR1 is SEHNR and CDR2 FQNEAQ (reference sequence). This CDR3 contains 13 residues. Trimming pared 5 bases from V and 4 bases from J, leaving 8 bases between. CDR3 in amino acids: CASSPPGTGELFF. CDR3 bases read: TGTGCCAGCAGCCCTCCGGGCACCGGGGAG.

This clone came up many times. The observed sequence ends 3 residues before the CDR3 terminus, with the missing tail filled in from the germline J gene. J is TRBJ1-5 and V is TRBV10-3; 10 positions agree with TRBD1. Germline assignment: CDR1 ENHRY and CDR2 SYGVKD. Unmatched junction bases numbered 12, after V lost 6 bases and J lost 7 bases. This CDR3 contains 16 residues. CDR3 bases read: TGTGCCATCAGGGGGACAGGGGAGGGAGTGTACCAGCCC. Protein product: CAIRGTGEGVYQP. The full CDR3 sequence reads CAIRGTGEGVYQPQHF.

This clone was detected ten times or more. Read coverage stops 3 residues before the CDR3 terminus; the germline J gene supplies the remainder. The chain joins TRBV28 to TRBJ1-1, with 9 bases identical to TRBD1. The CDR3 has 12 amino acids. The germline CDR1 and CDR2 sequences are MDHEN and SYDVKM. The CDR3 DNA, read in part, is TGTGCCAGCAGTGCCTGGACAGGGGCG. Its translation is CASSAWTGA. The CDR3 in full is CASSAWTGAAFF.

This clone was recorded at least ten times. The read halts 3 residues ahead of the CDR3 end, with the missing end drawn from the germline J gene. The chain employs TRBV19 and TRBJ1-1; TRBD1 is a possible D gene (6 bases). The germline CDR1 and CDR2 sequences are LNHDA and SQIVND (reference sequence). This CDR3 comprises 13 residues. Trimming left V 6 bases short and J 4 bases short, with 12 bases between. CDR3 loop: CASSTGRSTEAFF. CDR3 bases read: TGTGCCAGTAGCACAGGGAGGAGCACTGAA.

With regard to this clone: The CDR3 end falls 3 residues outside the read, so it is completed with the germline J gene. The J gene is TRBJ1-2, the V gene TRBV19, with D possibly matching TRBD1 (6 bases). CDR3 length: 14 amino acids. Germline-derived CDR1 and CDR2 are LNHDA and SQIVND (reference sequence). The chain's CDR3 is CASRPGTTVNDYTF. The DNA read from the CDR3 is TGTGCCAGTAGGCCCGGGACAACGGTCAATGAC.

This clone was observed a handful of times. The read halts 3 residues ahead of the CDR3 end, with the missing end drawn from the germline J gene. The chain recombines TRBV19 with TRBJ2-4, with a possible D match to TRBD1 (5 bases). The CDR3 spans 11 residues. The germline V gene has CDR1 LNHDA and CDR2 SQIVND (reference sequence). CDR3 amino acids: CASQGYYGQYF. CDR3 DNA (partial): TGTGCCAGTCAGGGATACTATGGT.

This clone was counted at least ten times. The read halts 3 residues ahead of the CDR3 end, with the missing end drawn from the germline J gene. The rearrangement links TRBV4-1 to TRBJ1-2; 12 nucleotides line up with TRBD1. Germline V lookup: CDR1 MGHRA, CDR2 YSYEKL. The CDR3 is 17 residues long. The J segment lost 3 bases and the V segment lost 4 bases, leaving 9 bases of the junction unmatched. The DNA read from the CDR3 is TGCGCCAGCAGCCTCGGAGAGGGGACAGGGGGCGACTATGGC. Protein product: CASSLGEGTGGDYG. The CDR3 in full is CASSLGEGTGGDYGYTF.